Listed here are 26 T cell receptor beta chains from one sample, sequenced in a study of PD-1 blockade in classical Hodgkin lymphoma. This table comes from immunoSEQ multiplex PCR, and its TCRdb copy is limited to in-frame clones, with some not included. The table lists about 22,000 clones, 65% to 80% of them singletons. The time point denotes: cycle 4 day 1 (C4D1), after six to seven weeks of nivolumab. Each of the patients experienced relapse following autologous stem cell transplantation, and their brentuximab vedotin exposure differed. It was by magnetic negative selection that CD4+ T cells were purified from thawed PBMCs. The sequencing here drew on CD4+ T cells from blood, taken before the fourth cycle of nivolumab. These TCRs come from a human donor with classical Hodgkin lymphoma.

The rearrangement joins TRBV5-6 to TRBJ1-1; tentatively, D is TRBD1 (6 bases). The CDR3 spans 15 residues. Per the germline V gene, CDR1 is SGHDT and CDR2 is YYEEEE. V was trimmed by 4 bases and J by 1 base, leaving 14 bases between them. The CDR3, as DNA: TGTGCCAGCAGCCAATTTGACAGGACGAACACTGAAGCTTTCTTT. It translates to CASSQFDRTNTEAFF.

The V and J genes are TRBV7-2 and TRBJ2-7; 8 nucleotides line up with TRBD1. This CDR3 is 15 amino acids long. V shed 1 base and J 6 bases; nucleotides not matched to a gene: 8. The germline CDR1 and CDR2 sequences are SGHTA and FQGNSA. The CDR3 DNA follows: TGTGCCAGCAGCTTAGTTATTGGACAGGGTAGCGAGCAGTACTTC. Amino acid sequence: CASSLVIGQGSEQYF.

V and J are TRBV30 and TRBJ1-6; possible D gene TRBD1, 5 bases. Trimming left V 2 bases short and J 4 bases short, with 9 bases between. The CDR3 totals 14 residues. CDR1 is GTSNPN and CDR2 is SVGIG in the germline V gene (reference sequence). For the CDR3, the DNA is TGTGCCTGGAGTTCCCAGGGTTATAATTCACCCCTCCACTTT. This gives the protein CAWSSQGYNSPLHF.

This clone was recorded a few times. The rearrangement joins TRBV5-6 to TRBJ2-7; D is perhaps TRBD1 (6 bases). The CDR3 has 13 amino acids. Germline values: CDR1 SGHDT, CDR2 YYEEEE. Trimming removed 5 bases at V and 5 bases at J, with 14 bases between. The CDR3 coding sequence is TGTGCCAGCAGTATAGACAGGCTGCACGAGCAGTACTTC. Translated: CASSIDRLHEQYF. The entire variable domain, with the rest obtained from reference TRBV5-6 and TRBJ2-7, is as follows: DAGVTQSPTHLIKTRGQQVTLRCSPKSGHDTVSWYQQALGQGPQFIFQYYEEEERQRGNFPDRFSGHQFPNYSSELNVNALLLGDSALYLCASSIDRLHEQYFGPGTRLTVT.

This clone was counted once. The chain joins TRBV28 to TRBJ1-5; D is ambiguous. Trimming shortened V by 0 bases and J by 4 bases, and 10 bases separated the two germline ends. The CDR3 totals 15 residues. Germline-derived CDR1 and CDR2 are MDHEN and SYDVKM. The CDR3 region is CASSLWQDHNQPQHF. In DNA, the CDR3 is TGTGCCAGCAGTTTATGGCAGGACCATAATCAGCCCCAGCATTTT.

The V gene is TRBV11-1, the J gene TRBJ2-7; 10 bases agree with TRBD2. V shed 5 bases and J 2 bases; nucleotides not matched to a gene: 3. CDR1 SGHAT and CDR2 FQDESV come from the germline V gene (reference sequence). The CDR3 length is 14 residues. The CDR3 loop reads CASSPSGGTYEQYF. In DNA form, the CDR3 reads TGTGCCAGCAGCCCTAGCGGGGGAACCTACGAGCAGTACTTC.

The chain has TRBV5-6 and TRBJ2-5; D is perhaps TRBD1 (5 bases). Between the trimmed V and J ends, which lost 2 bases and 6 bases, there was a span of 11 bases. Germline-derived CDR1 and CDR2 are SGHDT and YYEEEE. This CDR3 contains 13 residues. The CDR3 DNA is TGTGCCAGCAGCTTAGGCAGGGTAAAGACCCAGTACTTC. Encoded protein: CASSLGRVKTQYF.

This CDR3 reads CASSAPTTSSYNEQFF. The CDR3 region has the DNA TGTGCCAGCAGCGCGCCAACGACTAGTAGCTACAATGAGCAGTTCTTC. The chain couples TRBV7-2 to TRBJ2-1; TRBD2 is a possible D gene (6 bases). Germline CDR1 reads SGHTA; CDR2 reads FQGNSA. V shed 5 bases and J shed 3 bases, with 17 bases lying between them. The CDR3 has 16 residues.

CDR3 DNA sequence: TGTGCCAGCAGCGTAGATTTCGTTCGGGACAGGGAAAGGAATGAGCAGTTCTTC. This encodes CASSVDFVRDRERNEQFF. This sequence joins TRBV9 and TRBJ2-1; 9 bases agree with TRBD1. The CDR3 has 18 amino acids. The J segment lost 7 bases and the V segment lost 0 bases, leaving 14 bases of the junction unmatched. Germline V lookup: CDR1 SGDLS, CDR2 YYNGEE.

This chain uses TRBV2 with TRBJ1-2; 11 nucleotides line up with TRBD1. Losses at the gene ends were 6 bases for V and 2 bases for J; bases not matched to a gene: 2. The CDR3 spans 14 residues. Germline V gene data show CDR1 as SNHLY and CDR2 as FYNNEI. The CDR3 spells CASRGDRGNYGYTF. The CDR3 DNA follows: TGTGCCAGCAGGGGGGACAGGGGGAACTATGGCTACACCTTC.

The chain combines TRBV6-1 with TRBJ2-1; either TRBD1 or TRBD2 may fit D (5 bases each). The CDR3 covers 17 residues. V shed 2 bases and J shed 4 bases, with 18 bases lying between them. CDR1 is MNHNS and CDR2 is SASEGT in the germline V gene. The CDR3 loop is CASSELHGAAGYNEQFF. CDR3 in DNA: TGTGCCAGCAGTGAACTTCACGGGGCCGCAGGATACAATGAGCAGTTCTTC.

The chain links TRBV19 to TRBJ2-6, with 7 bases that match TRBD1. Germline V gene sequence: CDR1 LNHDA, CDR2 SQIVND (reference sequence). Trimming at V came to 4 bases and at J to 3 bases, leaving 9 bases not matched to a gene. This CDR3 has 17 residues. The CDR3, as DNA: TGTGCCAGTAGTACAGGGACAGCCGTGGGTGGGGCCAACGTCCTGACTTTC. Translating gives CASSTGTAVGGANVLTF. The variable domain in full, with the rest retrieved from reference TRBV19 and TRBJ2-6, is DGGITQSPKYLFRKEGQNVTLSCEQNLNHDAMYWYRQDPGQGLRLIYYSQIVNDFQKGDIAEGYSVSREKKESFPLTVTSAQKNPTAFYLCASSTGTAVGGANVLTFGAGSRLTVL.

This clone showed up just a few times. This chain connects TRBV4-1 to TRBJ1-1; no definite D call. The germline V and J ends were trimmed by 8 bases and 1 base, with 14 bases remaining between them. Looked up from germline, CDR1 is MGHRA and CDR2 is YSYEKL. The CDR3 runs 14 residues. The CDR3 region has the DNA TGCGCCAGCCGGGCCATACTAAAGAACACTGAAGCTTTCTTT. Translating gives CASRAILKNTEAFF.

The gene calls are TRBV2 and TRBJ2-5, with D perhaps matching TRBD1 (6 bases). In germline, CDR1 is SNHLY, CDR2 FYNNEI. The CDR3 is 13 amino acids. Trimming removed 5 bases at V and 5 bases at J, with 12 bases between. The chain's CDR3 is CASSNRAGETQYF. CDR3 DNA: TGTGCCAGCAGTAACAGGGCCGGCGAGACCCAGTACTTC.

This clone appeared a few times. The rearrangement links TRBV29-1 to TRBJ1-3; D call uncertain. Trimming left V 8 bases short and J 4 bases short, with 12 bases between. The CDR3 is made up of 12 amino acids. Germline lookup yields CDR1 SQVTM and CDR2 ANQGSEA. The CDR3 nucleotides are TGCAGCTTTAAGGGTCCCGGAAACACCATATATTTT. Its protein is CSFKGPGNTIYF.

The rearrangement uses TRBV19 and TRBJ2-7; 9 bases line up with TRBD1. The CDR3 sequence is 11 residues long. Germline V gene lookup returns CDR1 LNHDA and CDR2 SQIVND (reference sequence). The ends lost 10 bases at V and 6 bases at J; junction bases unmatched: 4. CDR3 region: CATRQGVEQYF. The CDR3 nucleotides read TGTGCCACTCGACAGGGGGTCGAGCAGTACTTC.

CDR3 nucleotides: TGTGCCAGCAGCCAGAACTACCCCCCATGGACCGGGGAGCTGTTTTTT. Translation gives CASSQNYPPWTGELFF. The chain links TRBV4-2 to TRBJ2-2; no firm D call. The CDR3 runs 16 residues. The germline V gene has CDR1 LGHNA and CDR2 YNFKEQ. The V and J ends lost 3 bases and 5 bases respectively, with 16 bases between them.

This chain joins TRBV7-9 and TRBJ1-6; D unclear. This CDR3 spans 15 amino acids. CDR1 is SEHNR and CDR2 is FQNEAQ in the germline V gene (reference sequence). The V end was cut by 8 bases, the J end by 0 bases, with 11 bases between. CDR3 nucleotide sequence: TGTGCCAGCCGCAGAGGGAGCTCCTATAATTCACCCCTCCACTTT. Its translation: CASRRGSSYNSPLHF.

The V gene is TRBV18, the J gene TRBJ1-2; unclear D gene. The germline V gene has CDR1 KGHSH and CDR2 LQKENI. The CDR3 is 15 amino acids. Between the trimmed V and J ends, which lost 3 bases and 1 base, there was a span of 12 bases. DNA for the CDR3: TGTGCCAGCTCACCGCACAGCGATTATAACTATGGCTACACCTTC. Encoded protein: CASSPHSDYNYGYTF.

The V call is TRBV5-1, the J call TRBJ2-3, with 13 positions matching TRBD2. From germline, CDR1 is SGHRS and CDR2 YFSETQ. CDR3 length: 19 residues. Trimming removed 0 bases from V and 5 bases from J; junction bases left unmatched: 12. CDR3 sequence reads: CASSLVTQLAGGLGDTQYF. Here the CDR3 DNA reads TGCGCCAGCAGCTTGGTAACCCAACTAGCGGGGGGGTTAGGAGATACGCAGTATTTT.

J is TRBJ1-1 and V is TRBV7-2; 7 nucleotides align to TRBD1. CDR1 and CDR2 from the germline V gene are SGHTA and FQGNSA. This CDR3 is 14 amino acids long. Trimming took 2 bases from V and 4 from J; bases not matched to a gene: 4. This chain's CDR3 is CASSLLSGGTEAFF. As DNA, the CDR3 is TGTGCCAGCAGCTTACTTTCAGGGGGCACTGAAGCTTTCTTT. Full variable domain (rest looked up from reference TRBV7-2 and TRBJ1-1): GAGVSQSPSNKVTEKGKDVELRCDPISGHTALYWYRQSLGQGLEFLIYFQGNSAPDKSGLPSDRFSAERTGGSVSTLTIQRTQQEDSAVYLCASSLLSGGTEAFFGQGTRLTVV.

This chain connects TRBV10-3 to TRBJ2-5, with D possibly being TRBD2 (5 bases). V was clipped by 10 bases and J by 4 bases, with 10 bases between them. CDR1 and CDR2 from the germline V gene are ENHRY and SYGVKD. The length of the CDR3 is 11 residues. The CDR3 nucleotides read TGTGCCACCGGAGGTCCAGAGACCCAGTACTTC. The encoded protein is CATGGPETQYF.

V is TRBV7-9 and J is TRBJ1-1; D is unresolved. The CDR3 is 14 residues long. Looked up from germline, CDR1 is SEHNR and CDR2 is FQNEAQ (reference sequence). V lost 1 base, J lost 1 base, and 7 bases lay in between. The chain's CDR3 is CASSLDRSNTEAFF. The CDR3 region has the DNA TGTGCCAGCAGCTTAGACAGATCGAACACTGAAGCTTTCTTT.

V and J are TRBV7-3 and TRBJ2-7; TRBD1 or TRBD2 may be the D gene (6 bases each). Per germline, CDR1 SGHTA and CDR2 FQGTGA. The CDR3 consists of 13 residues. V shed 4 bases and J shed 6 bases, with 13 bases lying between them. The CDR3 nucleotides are TGTGCCAGCAGCTCCCTCAGGGGAGGCGAGCAGTACTTC. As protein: CASSSLRGGEQYF.

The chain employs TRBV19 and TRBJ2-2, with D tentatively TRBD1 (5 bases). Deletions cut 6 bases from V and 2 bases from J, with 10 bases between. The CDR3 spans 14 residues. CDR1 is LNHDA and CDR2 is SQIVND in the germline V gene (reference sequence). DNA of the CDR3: TGTGCCAGTAGCCGAGACAGAAACACCGGGGAGCTGTTTTTT. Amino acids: CASSRDRNTGELFF.

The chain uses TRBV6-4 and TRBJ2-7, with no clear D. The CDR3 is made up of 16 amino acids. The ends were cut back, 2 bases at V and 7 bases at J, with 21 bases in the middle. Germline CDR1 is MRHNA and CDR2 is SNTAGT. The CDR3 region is CASSDPTRDILREQYF. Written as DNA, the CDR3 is TGTGCCAGCAGTGACCCTACTCGAGACATCCTTAGGGAGCAGTACTTC.